This TCR beta chain originates from a study of T cells in Graves' hyperthyroidism and ophthalmopathy. For the study at large: Peripheral blood was secured at the point of initial diagnosis, before any treatment. Whole-study results and caveats: Among thyroid clonotypes expanded above 0.001, most also appeared in blood. Ophthalmopathy prediction by the model preceded onset by a median roughly 6.3 months.

The source material, RNA transcripts, was used to amplify TCR beta CDR3 regions. First-round RT-PCR with HTBI primers amplified the TCR CDR3 region. One entry per CDR3 protein results from TCRdb running MiXCR on the multiplex PCR reads. The sample holds hundreds of thousands of distinct CDR3 sequences, roughly 14% seen once. The CDR3 loop spans 14 amino acids. Germline-derived CDR1 and CDR2 are SGHRS and YFSETQ. Trimming removed 4 bases from V and 1 base from J, with 11 bases in between. This clonotype was counted a single time. No antigen is known for it. The study left out patients who had uncontrolled infection, other autoimmune disease, pregnancy or lactation.

The sequenced sample was blood. V is TRBV5-1 and J is TRBJ2-5; D gene uncertain. The receptor comes from a man aged 18 to 35 with Graves' ophthalmopathy. For the CDR3, the DNA is TGCGCCAGCAGCCTCGGACCCGTCCAAGAGACCCAGTACTTC. This translates into CASSLGPVQETQYF.